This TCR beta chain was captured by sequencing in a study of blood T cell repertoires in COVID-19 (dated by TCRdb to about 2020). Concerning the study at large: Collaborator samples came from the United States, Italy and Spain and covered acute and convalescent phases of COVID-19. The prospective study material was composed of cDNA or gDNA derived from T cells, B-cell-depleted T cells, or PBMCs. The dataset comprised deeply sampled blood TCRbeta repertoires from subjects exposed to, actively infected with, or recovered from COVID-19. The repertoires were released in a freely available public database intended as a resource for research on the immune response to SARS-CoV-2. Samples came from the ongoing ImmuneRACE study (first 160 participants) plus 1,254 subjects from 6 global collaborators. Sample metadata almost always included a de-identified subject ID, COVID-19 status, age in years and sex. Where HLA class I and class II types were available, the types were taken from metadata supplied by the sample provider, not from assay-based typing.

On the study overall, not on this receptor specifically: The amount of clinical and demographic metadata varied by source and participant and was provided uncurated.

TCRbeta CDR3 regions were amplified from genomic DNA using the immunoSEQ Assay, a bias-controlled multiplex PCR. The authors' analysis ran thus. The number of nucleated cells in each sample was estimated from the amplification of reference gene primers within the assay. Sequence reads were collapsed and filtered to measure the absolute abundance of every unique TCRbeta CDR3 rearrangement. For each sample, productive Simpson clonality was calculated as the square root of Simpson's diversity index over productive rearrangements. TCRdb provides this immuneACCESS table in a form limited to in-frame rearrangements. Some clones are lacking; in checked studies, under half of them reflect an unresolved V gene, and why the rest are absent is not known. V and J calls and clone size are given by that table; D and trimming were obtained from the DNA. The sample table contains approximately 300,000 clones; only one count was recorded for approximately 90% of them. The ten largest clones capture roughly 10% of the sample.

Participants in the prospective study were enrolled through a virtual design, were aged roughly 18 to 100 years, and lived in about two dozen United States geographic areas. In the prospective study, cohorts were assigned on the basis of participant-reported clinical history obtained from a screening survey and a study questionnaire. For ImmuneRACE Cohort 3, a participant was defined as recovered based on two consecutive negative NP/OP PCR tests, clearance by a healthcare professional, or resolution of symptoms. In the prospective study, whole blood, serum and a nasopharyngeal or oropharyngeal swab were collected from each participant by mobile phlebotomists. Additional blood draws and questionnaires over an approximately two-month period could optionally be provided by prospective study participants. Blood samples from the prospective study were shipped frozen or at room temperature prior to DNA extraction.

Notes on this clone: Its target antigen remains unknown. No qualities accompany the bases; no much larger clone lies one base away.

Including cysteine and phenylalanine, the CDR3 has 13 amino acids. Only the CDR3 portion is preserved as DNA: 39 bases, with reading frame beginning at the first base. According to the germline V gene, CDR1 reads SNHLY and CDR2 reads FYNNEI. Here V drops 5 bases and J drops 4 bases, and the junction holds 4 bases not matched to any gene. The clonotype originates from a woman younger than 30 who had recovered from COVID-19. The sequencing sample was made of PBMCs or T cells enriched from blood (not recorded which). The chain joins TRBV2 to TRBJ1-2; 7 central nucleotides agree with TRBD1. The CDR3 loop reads CASSRGHGYGYTF. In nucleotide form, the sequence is TGTGCCAGCAGTAGGGGGCACGGCTATGGCTACACCTTC.